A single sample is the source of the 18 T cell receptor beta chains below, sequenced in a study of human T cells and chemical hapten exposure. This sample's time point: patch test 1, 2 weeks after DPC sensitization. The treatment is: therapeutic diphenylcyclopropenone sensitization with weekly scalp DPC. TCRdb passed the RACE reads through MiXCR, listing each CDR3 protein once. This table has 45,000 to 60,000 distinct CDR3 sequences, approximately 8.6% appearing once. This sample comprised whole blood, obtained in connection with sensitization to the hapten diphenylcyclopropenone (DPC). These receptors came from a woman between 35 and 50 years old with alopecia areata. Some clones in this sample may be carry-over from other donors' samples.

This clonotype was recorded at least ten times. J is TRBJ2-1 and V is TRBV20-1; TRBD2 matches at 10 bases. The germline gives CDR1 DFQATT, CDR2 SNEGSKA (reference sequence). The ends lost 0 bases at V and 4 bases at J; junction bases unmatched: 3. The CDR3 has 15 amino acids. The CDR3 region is CSARDTSGEYNEQFF. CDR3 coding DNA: TGCAGTGCTAGAGATACTAGCGGGGAGTACAATGAGCAGTTCTTC.

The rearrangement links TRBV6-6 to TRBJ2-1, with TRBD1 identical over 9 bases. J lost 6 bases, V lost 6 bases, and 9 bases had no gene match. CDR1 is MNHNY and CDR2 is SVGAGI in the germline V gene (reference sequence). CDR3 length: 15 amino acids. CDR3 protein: CASSSGTGIRNEQFF. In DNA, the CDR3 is TGTGCCAGCAGCTCGGGGACAGGGATCCGCAATGAGCAGTTCTTC.

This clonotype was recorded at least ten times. In nucleotides, the CDR3 is TGCAGTGCCGCCGGCAGTTCATCCTACGAGCAGTACTTC. Amino acid sequence: CSAAGSSSYEQYF. The J gene is TRBJ2-7, the V gene TRBV20-1, with D unclear. The CDR3 has 13 residues. V lost 6 bases, J lost 1 base, and 13 bases lay in between. Germline CDR1 is DFQATT and CDR2 is SNEGSKA (reference sequence).

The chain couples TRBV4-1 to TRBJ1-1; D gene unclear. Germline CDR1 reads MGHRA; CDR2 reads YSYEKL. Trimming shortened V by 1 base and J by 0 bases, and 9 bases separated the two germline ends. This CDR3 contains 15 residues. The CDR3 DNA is TGCGCCAGCAGCCAAGCACACACACTGAACACTGAAGCTTTCTTT. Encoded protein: CASSQAHTLNTEAFF.

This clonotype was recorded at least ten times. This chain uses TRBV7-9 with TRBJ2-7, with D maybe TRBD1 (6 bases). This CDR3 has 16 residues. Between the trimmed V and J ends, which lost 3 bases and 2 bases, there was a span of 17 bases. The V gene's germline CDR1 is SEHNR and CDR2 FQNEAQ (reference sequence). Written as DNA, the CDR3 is TGTGCCAGCAGCTTCGGAACAGGGATCCGAACCTACGAGCAGTACTTC. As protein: CASSFGTGIRTYEQYF.

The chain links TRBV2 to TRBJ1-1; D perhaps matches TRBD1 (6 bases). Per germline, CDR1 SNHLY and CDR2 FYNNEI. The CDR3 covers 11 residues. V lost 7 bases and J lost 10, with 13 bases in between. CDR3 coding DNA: TGTGCCAGCATTTTAACAGGGTCAGCTTTCTTT. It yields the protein CASILTGSAFF.

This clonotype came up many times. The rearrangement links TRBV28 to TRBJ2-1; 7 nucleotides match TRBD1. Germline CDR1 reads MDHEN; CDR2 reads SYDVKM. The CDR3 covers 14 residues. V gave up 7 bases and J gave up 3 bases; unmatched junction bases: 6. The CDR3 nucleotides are TGTGCCAGCACCCACGGGACAGACTACAATGAGCAGTTCTTC. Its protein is CASTHGTDYNEQFF.

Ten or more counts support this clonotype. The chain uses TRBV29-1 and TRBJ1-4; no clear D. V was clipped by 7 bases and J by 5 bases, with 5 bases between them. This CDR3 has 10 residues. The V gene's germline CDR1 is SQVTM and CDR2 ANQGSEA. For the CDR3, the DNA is TGCAGCGCAAAAAATGAAAAACTGTTTTTT. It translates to CSAKNEKLFF. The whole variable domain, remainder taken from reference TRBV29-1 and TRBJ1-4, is SAVISQKPSRDICQRGTSLTIQCQVDSQVTMMFWYRQQPGQSLTLIATANQGSEATYESGFVIDKFPISRPNLTFSTLTVSNMSPEDSSIYLCSAKNEKLFFGSGTQLSVL.

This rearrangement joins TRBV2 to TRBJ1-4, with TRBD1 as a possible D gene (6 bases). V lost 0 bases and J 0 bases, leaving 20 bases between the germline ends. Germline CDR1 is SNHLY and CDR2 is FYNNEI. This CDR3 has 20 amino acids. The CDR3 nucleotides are TGTGCCAGCAGTGAAGCGGGGGACACCTACGAATCCACAACTAATGAAAAACTGTTTTTT. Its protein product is CASSEAGDTYESTTNEKLFF.

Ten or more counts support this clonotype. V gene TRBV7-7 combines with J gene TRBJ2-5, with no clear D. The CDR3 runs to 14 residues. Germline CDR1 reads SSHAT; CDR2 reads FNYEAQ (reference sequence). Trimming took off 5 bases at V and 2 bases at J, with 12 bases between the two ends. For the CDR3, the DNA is TGTGCCAGCAGCCCCCAGATGGGGCAAGAGACCCAGTACTTC. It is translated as CASSPQMGQETQYF.

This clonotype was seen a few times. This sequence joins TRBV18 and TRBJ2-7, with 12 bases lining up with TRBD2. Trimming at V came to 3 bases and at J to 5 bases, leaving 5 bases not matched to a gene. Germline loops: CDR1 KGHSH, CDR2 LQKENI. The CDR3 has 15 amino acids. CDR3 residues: CASSPLAGGRDEQYF. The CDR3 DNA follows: TGTGCCAGCTCACCTCTAGCGGGGGGGCGTGACGAGCAGTACTTC. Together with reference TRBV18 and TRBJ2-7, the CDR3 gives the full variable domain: NAGVMQNPRHLVRRRGQEARLRCSPMKGHSHVYWYRQLPEEGLKFMVYLQKENIIDESGMPKERFSAEFPKEGPSILRIQQVVRGDSAAYFCASSPLAGGRDEQYFGPGTRLTVT.

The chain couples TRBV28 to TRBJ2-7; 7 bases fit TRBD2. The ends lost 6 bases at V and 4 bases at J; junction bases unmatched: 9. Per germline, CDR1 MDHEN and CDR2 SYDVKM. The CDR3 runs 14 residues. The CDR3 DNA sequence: TGTGCCAGCAGGATTCCGGGAGGAGAGTACGAGCAGTACTTC. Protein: CASRIPGGEYEQYF.

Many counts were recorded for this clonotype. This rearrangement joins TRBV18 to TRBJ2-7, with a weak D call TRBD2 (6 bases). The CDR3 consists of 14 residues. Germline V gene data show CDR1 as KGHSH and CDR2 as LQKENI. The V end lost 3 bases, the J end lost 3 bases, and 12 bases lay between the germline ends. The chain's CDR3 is CASSPRDSYYEQYF. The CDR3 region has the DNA TGTGCCAGCTCACCTAGGGACTCGTACTACGAGCAGTACTTC. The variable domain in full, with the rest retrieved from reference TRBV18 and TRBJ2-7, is NAGVMQNPRHLVRRRGQEARLRCSPMKGHSHVYWYRQLPEEGLKFMVYLQKENIIDESGMPKERFSAEFPKEGPSILRIQQVVRGDSAAYFCASSPRDSYYEQYFGPGTRLTVT.

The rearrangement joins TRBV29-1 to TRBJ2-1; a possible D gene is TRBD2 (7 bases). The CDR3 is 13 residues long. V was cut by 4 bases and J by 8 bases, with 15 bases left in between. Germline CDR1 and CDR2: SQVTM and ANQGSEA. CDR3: CSVVGGELDEQFF. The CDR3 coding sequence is TGCAGCGTTGTAGGGGGGGAGTTAGATGAGCAGTTCTTC.

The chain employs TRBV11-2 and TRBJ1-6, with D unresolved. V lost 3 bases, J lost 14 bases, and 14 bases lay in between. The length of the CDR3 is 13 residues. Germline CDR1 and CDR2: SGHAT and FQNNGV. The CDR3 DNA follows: TGTGCCAGCAGCTTGACTCCTGATAGGTCCCTCCACTTT. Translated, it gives CASSLTPDRSLHF.

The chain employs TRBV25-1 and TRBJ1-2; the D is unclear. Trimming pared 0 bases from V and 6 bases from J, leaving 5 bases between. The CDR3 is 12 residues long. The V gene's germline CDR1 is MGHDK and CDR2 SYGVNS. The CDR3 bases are TGTGCCAGCAGTGAATACTGGAATGGCTACACCTTC. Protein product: CASSEYWNGYTF.

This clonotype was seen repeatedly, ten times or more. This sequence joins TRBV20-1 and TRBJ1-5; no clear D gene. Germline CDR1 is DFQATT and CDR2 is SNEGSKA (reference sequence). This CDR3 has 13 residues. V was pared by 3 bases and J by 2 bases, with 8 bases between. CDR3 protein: CSAREVRNQPQHF. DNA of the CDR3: TGCAGTGCTAGGGAAGTCCGCAATCAGCCCCAGCATTTT.

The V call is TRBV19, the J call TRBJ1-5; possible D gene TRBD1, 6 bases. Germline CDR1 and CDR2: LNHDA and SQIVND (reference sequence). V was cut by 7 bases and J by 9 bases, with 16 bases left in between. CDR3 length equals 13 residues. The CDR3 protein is CASKGDPGGPQHF. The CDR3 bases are TGTGCCAGTAAGGGGGACCCCGGCGGGCCCCAGCATTTT.